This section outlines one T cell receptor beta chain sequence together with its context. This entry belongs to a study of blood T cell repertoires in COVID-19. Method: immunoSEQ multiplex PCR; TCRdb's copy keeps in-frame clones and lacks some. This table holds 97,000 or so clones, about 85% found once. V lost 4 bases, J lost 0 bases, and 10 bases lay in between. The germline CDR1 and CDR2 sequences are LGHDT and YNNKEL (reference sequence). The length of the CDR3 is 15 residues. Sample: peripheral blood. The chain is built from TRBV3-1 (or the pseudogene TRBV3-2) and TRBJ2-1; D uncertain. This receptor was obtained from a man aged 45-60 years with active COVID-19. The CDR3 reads CASSPSDRSYNEQFF. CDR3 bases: TGTGCCAGCAGCCCAAGCGACCGCTCCTACAATGAGCAGTTCTTC.